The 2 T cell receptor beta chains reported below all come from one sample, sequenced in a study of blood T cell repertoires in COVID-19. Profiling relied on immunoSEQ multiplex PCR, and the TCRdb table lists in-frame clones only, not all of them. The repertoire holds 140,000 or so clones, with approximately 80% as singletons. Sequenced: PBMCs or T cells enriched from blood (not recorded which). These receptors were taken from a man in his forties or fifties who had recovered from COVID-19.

This CDR3 reads CASSQDWAQPQHF. In DNA form, the CDR3 reads TGCGCCAGCAGCCAAGATTGGGCTCAGCCCCAGCATTTT. The chain is built from TRBV4-3 and TRBJ1-5; D is ambiguous. The germline gives CDR1 LGHNA, CDR2 YSLEER. V lost 0 bases and J lost 6, with 6 bases in between. This CDR3 has 13 amino acids.

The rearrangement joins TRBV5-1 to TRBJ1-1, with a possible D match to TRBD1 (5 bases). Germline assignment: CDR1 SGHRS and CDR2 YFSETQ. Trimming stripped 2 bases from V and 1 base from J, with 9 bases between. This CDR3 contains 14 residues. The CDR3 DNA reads TGCGCCAGCAGCTTCGGGGGTACGAACACTGAAGCTTTCTTT. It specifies CASSFGGTNTEAFF.